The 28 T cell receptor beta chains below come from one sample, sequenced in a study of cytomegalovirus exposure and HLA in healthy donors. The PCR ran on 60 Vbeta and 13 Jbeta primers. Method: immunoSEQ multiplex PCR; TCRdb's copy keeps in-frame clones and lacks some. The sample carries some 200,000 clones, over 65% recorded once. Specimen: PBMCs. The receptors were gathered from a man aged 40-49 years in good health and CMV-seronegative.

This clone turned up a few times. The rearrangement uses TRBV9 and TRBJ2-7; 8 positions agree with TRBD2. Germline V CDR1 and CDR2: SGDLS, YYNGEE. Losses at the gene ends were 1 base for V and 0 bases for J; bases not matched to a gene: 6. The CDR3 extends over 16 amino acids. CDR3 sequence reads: CASSVRGGLSSYEQYF. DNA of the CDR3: TGTGCCAGCAGCGTACGGGGGGGGCTCAGCTCCTACGAGCAGTACTTC.

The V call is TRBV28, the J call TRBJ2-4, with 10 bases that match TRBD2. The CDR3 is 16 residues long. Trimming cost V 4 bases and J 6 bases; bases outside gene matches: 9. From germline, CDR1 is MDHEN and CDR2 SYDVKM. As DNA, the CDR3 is TGTGCCAGCAGTTCTTTGACTAGCGGGCTAAGAAACATTCAGTACTTC. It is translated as CASSSLTSGLRNIQYF.

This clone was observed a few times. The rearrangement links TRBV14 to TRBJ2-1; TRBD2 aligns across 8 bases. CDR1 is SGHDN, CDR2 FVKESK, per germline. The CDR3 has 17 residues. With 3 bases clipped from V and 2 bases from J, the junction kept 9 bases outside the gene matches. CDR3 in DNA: TGTGCCAGCAGCCACCTTGCTCCCGGGAGGGCCTACAATGAGCAGTTCTTC. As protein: CASSHLAPGRAYNEQFF.

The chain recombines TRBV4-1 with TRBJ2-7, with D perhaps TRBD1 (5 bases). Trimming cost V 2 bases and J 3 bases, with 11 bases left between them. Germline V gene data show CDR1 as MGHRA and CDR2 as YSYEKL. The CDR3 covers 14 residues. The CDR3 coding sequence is TGCGCCAGCAGCCAATTAGGCAGGGACTACGAGCAGTACTTC. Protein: CASSQLGRDYEQYF.

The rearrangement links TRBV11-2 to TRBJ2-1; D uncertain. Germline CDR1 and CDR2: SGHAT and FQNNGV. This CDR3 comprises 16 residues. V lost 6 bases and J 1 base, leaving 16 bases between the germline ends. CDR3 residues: CASSPDLTESYNEQFF. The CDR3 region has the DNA TGTGCCAGCAGTCCGGATTTGACGGAGTCCTACAATGAGCAGTTCTTC.

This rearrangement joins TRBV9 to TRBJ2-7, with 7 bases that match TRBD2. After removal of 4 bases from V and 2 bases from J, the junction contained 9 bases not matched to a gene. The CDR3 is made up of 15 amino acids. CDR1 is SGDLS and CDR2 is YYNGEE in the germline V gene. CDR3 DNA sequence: TGTGCCAGCAGCCCCGACTGGGGGACTACCTACGAGCAGTACTTC. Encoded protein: CASSPDWGTTYEQYF.

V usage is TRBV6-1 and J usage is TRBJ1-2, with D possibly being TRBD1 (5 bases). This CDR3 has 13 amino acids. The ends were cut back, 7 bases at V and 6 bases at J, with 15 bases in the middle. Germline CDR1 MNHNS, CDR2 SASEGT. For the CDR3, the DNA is TGTGCCAGCACCCCGACAGTCTTTAATGGCTACACCTTC. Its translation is CASTPTVFNGYTF.

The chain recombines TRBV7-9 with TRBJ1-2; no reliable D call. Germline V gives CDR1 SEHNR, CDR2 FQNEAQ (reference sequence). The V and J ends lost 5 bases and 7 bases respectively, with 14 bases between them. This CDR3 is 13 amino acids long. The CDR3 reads CASSKEVGVGYTF. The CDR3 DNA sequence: TGTGCCAGCAGCAAAGAGGTCGGGGTTGGCTACACCTTC.

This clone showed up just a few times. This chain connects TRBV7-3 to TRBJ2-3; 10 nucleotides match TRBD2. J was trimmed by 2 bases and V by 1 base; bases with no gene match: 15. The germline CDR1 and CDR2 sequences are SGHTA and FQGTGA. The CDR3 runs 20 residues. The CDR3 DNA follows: TGTGCCAGCAGCTTAAGGGGTATGGACTTAGCGGGAGGCACCACAGATACGCAGTATTTT. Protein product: CASSLRGMDLAGGTTDTQYF.

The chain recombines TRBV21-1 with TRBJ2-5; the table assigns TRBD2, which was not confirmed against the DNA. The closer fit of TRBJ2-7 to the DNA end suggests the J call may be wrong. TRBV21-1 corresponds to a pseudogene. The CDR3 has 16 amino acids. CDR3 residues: CASSKAGSESSYEQYF. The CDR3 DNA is TGTGCCAGCAGCAAAGCTGGCAGCGAGAGCTCCTACGAGCAGTACTTC.

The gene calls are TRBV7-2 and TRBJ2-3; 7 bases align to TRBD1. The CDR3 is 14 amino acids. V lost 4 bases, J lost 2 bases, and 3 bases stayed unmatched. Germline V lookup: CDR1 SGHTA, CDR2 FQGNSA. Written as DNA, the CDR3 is TGTGCCAGCAGCTCGACAGGGATCACAGATACGCAGTATTTT. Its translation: CASSSTGITDTQYF.

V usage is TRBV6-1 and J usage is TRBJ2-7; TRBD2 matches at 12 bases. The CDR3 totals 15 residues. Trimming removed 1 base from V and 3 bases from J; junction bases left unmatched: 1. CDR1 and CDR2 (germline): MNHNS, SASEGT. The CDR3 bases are TGTGCCAGCAGTGAAGAGACTAGCGGGAGCTACGAGCAGTACTTC. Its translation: CASSEETSGSYEQYF.

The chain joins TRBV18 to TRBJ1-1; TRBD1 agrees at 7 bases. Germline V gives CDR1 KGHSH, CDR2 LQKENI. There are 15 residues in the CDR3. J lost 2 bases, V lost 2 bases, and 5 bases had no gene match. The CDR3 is CASSPDRVPNTEAFF. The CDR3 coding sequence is TGTGCCAGCTCACCAGACAGGGTCCCAAACACTGAAGCTTTCTTT.

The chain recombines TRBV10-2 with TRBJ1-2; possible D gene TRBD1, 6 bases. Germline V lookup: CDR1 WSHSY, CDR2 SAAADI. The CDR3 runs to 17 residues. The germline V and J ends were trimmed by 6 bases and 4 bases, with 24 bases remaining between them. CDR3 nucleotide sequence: TGCGCCAGCAGCCCGGACAGTTTCGCGGCCTCGGGCTATGGCTACACCTTC. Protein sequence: CASSPDSFAASGYGYTF.

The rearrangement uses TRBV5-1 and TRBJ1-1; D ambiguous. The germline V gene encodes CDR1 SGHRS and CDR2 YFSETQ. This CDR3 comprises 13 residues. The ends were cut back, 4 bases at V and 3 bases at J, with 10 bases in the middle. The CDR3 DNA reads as TGCGCCAGCAGCCCTGACGGGGACACTGAAGCTTTCTTT. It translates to CASSPDGDTEAFF.

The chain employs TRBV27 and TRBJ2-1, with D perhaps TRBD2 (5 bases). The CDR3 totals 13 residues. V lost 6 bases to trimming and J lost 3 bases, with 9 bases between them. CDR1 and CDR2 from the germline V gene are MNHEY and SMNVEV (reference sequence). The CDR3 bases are TGTGCCAGCAGCCGGGGAATCTACAATGAGCAGTTCTTC. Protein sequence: CASSRGIYNEQFF.

Written as DNA, the CDR3 is TGTGCCAGCCCACCCCAGGGCCACGAGCAGTACTTC. Protein sequence: CASPPQGHEQYF. The chain couples TRBV6-9 to TRBJ2-7; the D gene is possibly TRBD1 (5 bases). CDR1 and CDR2 from the germline V gene are MNHGY and SVAAGI. CDR3 length equals 12 residues. The germline V and J ends were trimmed by 8 bases and 5 bases, with 13 bases remaining between them.

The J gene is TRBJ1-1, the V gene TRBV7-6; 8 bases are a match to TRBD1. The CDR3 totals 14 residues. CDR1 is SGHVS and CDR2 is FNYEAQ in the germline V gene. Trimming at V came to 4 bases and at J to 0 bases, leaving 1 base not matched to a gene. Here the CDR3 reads CASSSGQVNTEAFF. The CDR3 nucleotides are TGTGCCAGCAGCTCGGGACAGGTGAACACTGAAGCTTTCTTT.

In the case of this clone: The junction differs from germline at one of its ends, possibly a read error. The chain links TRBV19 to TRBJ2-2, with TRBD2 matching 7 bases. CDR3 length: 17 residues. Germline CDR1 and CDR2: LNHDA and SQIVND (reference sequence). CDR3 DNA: TGTGCCAGCAGTATAACCGCGCGGGAGCGAAACACCGGGGAGCTGTTTTTT. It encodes CASSITARERNTGELFF.

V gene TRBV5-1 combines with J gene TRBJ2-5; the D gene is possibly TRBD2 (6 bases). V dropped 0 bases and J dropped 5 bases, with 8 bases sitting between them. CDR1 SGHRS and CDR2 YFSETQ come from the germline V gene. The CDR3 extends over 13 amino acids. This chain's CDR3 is CASSLEEGETQYF. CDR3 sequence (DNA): TGCGCCAGCAGCTTGGAGGAGGGGGAGACCCAGTACTTC.

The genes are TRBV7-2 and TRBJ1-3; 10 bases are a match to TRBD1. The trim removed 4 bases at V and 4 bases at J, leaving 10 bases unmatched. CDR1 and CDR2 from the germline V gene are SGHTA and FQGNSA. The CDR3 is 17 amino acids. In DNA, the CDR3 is TGTGCCAGCAGCTCCGGGACAGGGGCCTTGAAAGGAAACACCATATATTTT. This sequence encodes CASSSGTGALKGNTIYF.

The CDR3 loop is CASSLGTQIPYNEQFF. The CDR3 coding sequence is TGCGCCAGCAGCTTGGGGACTCAGATTCCCTACAATGAGCAGTTCTTC. The gene calls are TRBV5-1 and TRBJ2-1, with a tentative D call TRBD2 (5 bases). Trimming pared 0 bases from V and 2 bases from J, leaving 12 bases between. Germline-derived CDR1 and CDR2 are SGHRS and YFSETQ. This CDR3 contains 16 residues.

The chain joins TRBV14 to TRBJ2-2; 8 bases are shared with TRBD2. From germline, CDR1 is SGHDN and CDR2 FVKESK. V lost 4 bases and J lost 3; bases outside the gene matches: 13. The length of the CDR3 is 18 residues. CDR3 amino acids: CASSPRFPSGSDTGELFF. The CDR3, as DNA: TGTGCCAGCAGCCCTAGATTCCCTAGCGGGTCGGACACCGGGGAGCTGTTTTTT. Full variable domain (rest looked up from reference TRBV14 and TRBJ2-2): EAGVTQFPSHSVIEKGQTVTLRCDPISGHDNLYWYRRVMGKEIKFLLHFVKESKQDESGMPNNRFLAERTGGTYSTLKVQPAELEDSGVYFCASSPRFPSGSDTGELFFGEGSRLTVL.

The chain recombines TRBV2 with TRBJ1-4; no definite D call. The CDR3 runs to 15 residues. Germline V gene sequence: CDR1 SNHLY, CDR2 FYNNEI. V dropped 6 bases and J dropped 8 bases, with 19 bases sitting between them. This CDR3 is CASSQGLQRGEKLFF. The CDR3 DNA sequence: TGTGCCAGCAGCCAAGGACTACAAAGAGGAGAAAAACTGTTTTTT.

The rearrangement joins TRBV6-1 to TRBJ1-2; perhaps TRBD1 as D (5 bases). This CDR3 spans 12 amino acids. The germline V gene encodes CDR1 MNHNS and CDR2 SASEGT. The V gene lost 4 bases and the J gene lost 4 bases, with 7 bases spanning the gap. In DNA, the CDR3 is TGTGCCAGCAGTGGGCAGGGCTATGGCTACACCTTC. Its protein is CASSGQGYGYTF.

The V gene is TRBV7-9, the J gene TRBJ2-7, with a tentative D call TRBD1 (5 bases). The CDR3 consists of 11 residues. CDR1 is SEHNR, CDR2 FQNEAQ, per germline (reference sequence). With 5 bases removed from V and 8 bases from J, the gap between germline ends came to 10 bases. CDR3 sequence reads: CASSPADKQYF. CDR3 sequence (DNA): TGTGCCAGCAGCCCCGCGGACAAGCAGTACTTC.

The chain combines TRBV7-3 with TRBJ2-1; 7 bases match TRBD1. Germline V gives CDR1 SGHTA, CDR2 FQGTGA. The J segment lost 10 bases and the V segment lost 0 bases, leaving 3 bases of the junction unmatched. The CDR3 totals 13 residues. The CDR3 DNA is TGTGCCAGCAGCTTAACCCTGGGACAGGAGCAGTTCTTC. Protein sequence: CASSLTLGQEQFF.

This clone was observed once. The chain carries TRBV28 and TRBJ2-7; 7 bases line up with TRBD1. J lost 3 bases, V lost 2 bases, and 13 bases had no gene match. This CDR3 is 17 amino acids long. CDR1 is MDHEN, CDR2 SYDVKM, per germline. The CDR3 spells CASSLPTPGQFFYEQYF. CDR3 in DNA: TGTGCCAGCAGTTTACCAACGCCGGGACAGTTTTTCTACGAGCAGTACTTC.